The rows below give T cell receptor beta chains drawn from one sample of a study of cytomegalovirus exposure and HLA in healthy donors. Method: immunoSEQ multiplex PCR; TCRdb's copy keeps in-frame clones and lacks some. In the table there are 120,000 or so clones, 75% to 90% of which are singletons. Sequences were obtained from PBMCs. Receptors originate from a man between 18 and 35 years old in good health and CMV-seropositive. CDR3s include the opening cysteine and the closing phenylalanine or tryptophan. Each record gives: clone size, V gene, D gene, J gene, CDR3 protein, CDR3 DNA. The D gene is left open where the match is weak. Size is stated for part of the rows, as once, few or many counts, or as a class when the clone is expanded.

.,TRBV7-6,TRBD2,TRBJ2-7,CASSLGGLAAEQYF,TGTGCCAGCAGCTTAGGGGGACTAGCGGCTGAGCAGTACTTC
.,TRBV7-6,TRBD1,TRBJ2-7,CASSAQGGTYEQYF,TGTGCCAGCAGCGCACAGGGGGGAACCTACGAGCAGTACTTC
few,TRBV6-6,.,TRBJ2-7,CASSLVDSSFSYEQYF,TGTGCCAGCAGCCTTGTGGACAGTTCCTTCTCCTACGAGCAGTACTTC
.,TRBV19,TRBD1,TRBJ1-6,CASSPTGGFNSPLHF,TGTGCCAGTAGTCCAACAGGGGGCTTTAATTCACCCCTCCACTTT
.,TRBV4-1,.,TRBJ1-4,CASSQFLARGGEKLFF,TGCGCCAGCAGCCAATTTTTGGCGCGGGGTGGGGAAAAACTGTTTTTT
.,TRBV12-5,.,TRBJ1-1,CASGFPGGGNTEAFF,TGTGCTAGTGGTTTCCCGGGCGGAGGAAACACTGAAGCTTTCTTT
.,TRBV30,.,TRBJ1-4,CAWSVLSGEKLFF,TGTGCCTGGAGTGTACTATCGGGTGAAAAACTGTTTTTT
.,TRBV5-6,.,TRBJ1-3,CASRKEAGNTIYF,TGTGCCAGCCGCAAGGAGGCTGGAAACACCATATATTTT
.,TRBV6-6,.,TRBJ2-3,CASRTHSPPDTQYF,TGTGCCAGCAGGACTCATTCCCCCCCAGATACGCAGTATTTT
.,TRBV30,.,TRBJ2-1,CAWSGGGYNEQFF,TGTGCCTGGAGTGGGGGAGGCTACAATGAGCAGTTCTTC
.,TRBV11-2,TRBD1,TRBJ2-7,CASSLTGGSSYEQYF,TGTGCCAGCAGCTTAACAGGGGGGAGCTCCTACGAGCAGTACTTC
few,TRBV4-2,.,TRBJ2-7,CASSQDYSGQYF,TGTGCCAGCAGCCAGGACTACTCAGGGCAGTACTTC
.,TRBV9,TRBD1,TRBJ2-7,CASSVGTGADEQYF,TGTGCCAGCAGCGTTGGGACAGGGGCCGACGAGCAGTACTTC
.,TRBV29-1,TRBD1,TRBJ1-2,CSVELSTGIYGYTF,TGCAGCGTTGAACTCTCGACAGGGATCTATGGCTACACCTTC
.,TRBV11-2,TRBD1,TRBJ1-5,CASSPGQKNQPQHF,TGTGCCAGCAGCCCGGGACAGAAGAATCAGCCCCAGCATTTT
.,TRBV6-1,TRBD1,TRBJ1-5,CASRGQGGQPQHF,TGTGCCAGCAGGGGACAGGGAGGACAGCCCCAGCATTTT
.,TRBV10-3,TRBD1,TRBJ2-5,CAIGDRGLYQETQYF,TGTGCCATCGGGGACAGGGGACTGTACCAAGAGACCCAGTACTTC
.,TRBV4-1,.,TRBJ2-1,CASSPGGNEQFF,TGCGCCAGCAGCCCCGGGGGTAATGAGCAGTTCTTC
once,TRBV16,TRBD2,TRBJ2-3,CASSLLAGSDTQYF,TGTGCCAGCAGCCTTCTAGCGGGTTCAGATACGCAGTATTTT
.,TRBV27,.,TRBJ1-2,CASSSTPAGYGYTF,TGTGCCAGCAGTTCCACTCCCGCGGGCTATGGCTACACCTTC
.,TRBV7-6,TRBD2,TRBJ2-1,CASSNWGLDSYNEQFF,TGTGCCAGCAGCAATTGGGGACTAGACTCCTACAATGAGCAGTTCTTC
.,TRBV5-6,.,TRBJ2-3,CASSSLGREPDTQYF,TGTGCCAGCAGCTCCCTCGGCAGGGAACCAGATACGCAGTATTTT
.,TRBV19,.,TRBJ1-1,CASTETSRARGGAFF,TGTGCCAGTACGGAGACTTCAAGGGCCCGGGGTGGAGCTTTCTTT
.,TRBV7-8,TRBD1,TRBJ2-3,CASSPRDRGSTDTQYF,TGTGCCAGCAGCCCCCGGGACAGGGGCAGCACAGATACGCAGTATTTT
.,TRBV9,.,TRBJ1-5,CASSPGSQGGNQPQHF,TGTGCCAGCAGCCCAGGGAGTCAAGGGGGAAATCAGCCCCAGCATTTT
few,TRBV5-1,TRBD1,TRBJ1-1,CASSLKGANTEAFF,TGCGCCAGCAGCTTGAAGGGGGCAAACACTGAAGCTTTCTTT
.,TRBV4-1,TRBD2,TRBJ2-2,CASSQPLAGALNTGELFF,TGCGCCAGCAGCCAACCCCTAGCGGGGGCCCTCAACACCGGGGAGCTGTTTTTT
.,TRBV6-5,.,TRBJ2-7,CASRENFDTSYEQYF,TGTGCCAGCAGAGAGAACTTTGACACGTCCTACGAGCAGTACTTC
once,TRBV5-5,.,TRBJ1-4,CASSPPKGATNEKLFF,TGTGCCAGCAGCCCCCCGAAAGGGGCCACTAATGAAAAACTGTTTTTT
.,TRBV13,TRBD2,TRBJ2-2,CASSRGGGKNTGELFF,TGTGCCAGCAGCCGCGGGGGGGGAAAGAACACCGGGGAGCTGTTTTTT
.,TRBV2,TRBD1,TRBJ1-1,CASSPGQGINTEAFF,TGTGCCAGCAGCCCGGGACAGGGGATTAACACTGAAGCTTTCTTT
.,TRBV7-9,.,TRBJ1-3,CASSSGHRSGNTIYF,TGTGCCAGCAGCTCGGGACACAGATCTGGAAACACCATATATTTT
.,TRBV10-2,TRBD1,TRBJ1-5,CASNPTGGSSQPQHF,TGCGCCAGCAACCCGACAGGGGGGTCTAGTCAGCCCCAGCATTTT
once,TRBV11-2,TRBD1,TRBJ2-1,CASSSSGTAYNEQFF,TGTGCCAGCAGCTCCTCCGGGACAGCCTACAATGAGCAGTTCTTC
once,TRBV21-1,.,TRBJ1-6,CASSIRDRGLNSPLHF,TGTGCCAGCAGCATCCGGGACAGGGGTCTTAATTCACCCCTCCACTTT
.,TRBV27,.,TRBJ1-5,CASSFGDSNQPQHF,TGTGCCAGCAGTTTCGGAGATAGCAATCAGCCCCAGCATTTT
.,TRBV6-5,.,TRBJ1-1,CASRPGGGTEDFF,TGTGCCAGCAGGCCGGGGGGGGGAACTGAAGATTTCTTT
.,TRBV2,.,TRBJ2-7,CASNRGGGSFGEQYF,TGTGCCAGCAATCGTGGGGGCGGGAGCTTTGGCGAGCAGTACTTC
.,TRBV18,TRBD1,TRBJ1-1,CASSSKTGVDTAFF,TGTGCCAGCTCATCGAAGACAGGGGTGGATACAGCTTTCTTT
once,TRBV27,.,TRBJ2-2,CASGLGGTGELFF,TGTGCCAGCGGGCTGGGAGGCACCGGGGAGCTGTTTTTT
.,TRBV5-4,TRBD2,TRBJ2-7,CASSFRGGDEQYF,TGTGCCAGCAGCTTCCGGGGGGGCGACGAGCAGTACTTC
.,TRBV14,.,TRBJ1-1,CASSYTYTGSNTEAFF,TGTGCCAGCAGCTACACTTACACAGGGTCCAACACTGAAGCTTTCTTT
.,TRBV9,.,TRBJ2-3,CASSGEGDTQYF,TGTGCCAGCAGCGGCGAGGGAGATACGCAGTATTTT
.,TRBV28,TRBD1,TRBJ1-3,CASRRGQGRNTIYF,TGTGCCAGCAGGAGGGGGCAGGGAAGAAACACCATATATTTT
.,TRBV14,.,TRBJ1-6,CASSQAWGESYNSPLHF,TGTGCCAGCAGCCAAGCCTGGGGCGAATCCTATAATTCACCCCTCCACTTT
.,TRBV11-3,TRBD1,TRBJ1-5,CASSLEPGQGEVGVDQPQHF,TGTGCCAGCAGCTTAGAACCGGGACAGGGAGAGGTTGGGGTCGATCAGCCCCAGCATTTT
.,TRBV30,.,TRBJ1-5,CAWSVRGGTGPQHF,TGTGCCTGGAGTGTCCGAGGAGGTACGGGGCCCCAGCATTTT
.,TRBV6-6,.,TRBJ1-2,CASSYGTLYTF,TGTGCCAGCAGTTACGGGACACTCTACACCTTC